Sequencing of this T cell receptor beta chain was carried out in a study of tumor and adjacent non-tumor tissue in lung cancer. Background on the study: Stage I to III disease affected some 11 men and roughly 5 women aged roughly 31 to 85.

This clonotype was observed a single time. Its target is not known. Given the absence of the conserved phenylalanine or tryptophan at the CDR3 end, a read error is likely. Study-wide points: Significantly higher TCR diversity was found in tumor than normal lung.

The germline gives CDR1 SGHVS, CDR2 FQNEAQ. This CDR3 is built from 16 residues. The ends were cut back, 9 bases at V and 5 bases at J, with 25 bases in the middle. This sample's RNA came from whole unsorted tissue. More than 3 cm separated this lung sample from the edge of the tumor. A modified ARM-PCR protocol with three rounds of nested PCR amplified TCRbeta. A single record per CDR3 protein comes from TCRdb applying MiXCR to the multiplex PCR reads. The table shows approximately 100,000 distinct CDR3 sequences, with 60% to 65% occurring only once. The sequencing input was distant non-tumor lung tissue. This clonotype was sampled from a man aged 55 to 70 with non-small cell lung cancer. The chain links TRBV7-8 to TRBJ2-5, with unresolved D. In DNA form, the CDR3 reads TGTGCCAGTAGCCTACTGGGTGGTCTGAAAGGGGAGACCCAGTACCTC. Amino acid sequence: CASSLLGGLKGETQYL.